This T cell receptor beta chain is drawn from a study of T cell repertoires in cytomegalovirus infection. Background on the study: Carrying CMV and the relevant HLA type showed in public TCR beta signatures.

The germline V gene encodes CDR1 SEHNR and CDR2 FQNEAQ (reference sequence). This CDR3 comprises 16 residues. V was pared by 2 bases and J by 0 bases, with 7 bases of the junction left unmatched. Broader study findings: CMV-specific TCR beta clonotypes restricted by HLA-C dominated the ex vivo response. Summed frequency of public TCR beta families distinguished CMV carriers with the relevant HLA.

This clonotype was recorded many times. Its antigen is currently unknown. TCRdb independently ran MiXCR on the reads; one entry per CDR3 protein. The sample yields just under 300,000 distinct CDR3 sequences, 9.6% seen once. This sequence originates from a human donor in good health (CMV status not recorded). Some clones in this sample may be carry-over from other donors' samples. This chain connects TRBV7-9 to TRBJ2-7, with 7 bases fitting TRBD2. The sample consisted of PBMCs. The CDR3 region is CASSLSHSGTSYEQYF. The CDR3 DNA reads TGTGCCAGCAGCTTAAGTCACAGCGGGACCTCCTACGAGCAGTACTTC.